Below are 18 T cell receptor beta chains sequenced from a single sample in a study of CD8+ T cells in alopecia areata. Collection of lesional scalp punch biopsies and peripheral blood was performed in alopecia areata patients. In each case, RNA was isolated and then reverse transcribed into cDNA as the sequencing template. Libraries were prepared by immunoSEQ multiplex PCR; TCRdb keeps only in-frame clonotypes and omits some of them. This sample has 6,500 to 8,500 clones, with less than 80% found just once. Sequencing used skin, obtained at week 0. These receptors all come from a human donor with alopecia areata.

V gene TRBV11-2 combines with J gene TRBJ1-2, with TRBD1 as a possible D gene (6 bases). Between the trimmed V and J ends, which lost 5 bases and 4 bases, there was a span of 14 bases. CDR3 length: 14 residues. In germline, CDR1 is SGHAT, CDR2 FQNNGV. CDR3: CASSPGRGPYGYTF. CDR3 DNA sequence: TGTGCCAGCAGCCCCGGCAGGGGTCCCTATGGCTACACCTTC.

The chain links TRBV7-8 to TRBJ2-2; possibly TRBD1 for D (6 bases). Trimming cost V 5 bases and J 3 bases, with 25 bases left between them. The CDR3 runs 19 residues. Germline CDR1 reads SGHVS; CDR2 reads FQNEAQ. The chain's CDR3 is CASSPYREPSKKYTGELFF. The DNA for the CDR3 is TGTGCCAGCAGCCCATACAGGGAACCGTCAAAAAAGTACACCGGGGAGCTGTTTTTT.

The CDR3 sequence: CASSLGLAADTQYF. The DNA for the CDR3 is TGCGCCAGCAGCTTGGGACTAGCGGCAGATACGCAGTATTTT. The chain links TRBV5-1 to TRBJ2-3; 9 bases map to TRBD2. This CDR3 contains 14 residues. V dropped 0 bases and J dropped 4; count of bases not matched to a gene: 0. The V gene's germline CDR1 is SGHRS and CDR2 YFSETQ.

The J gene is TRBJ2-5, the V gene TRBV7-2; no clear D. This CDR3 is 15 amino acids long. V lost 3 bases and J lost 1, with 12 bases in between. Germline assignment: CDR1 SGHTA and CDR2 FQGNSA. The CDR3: CASSFRKAFQETQYF. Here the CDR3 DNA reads TGTGCCAGCAGCTTCCGGAAGGCATTCCAAGAGACCCAGTACTTC. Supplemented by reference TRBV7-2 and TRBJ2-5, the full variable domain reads GAGVSQSPSNKVTEKGKDVELRCDPISGHTALYWYRQSLGQGLEFLIYFQGNSAPDKSGLPSDRFSAERTGGSVSTLTIQRTQQEDSAVYLCASSFRKAFQETQYFGPGTRLLVL.

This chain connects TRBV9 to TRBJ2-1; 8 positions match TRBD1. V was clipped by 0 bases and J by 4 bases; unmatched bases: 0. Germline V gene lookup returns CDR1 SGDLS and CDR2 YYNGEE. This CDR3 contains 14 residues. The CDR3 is CASSVGDRYNEQFF. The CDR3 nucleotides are TGTGCCAGCAGCGTAGGGGACAGGTACAATGAGCAGTTCTTC.

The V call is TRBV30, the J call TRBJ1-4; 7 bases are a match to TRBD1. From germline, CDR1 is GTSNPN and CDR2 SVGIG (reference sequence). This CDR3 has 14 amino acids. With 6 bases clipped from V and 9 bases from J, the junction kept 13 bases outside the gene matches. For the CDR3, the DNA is TGTGCCTGCGAAACCCGGGACAGTTTAAAAAAACTGTTTTTT. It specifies CACETRDSLKKLFF.

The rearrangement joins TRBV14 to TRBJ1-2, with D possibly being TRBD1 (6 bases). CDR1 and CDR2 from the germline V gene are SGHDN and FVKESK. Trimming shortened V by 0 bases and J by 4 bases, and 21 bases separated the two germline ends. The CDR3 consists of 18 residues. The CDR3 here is CASSQDVRQASSSYGYTF. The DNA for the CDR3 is TGTGCCAGCAGCCAAGATGTGAGACAGGCTTCCTCATCCTATGGCTACACCTTC.

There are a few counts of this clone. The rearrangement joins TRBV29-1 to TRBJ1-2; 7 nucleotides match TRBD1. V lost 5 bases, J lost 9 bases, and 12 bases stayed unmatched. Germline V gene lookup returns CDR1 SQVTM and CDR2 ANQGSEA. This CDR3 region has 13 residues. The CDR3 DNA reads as TGCAGCGTTCCGGGGGAGGGGGCTACCAGCTACACCTTC. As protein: CSVPGEGATSYTF.

The CDR3 bases are TGTGCCAGCAGTTCACCCCACGGGGGGCGCGGTGTCTACGAGCAGTACTTC. Encoded protein: CASSSPHGGRGVYEQYF. The chain combines TRBV27 with TRBJ2-7; possible D gene TRBD2, 7 bases. V lost 4 bases, J lost 3 bases, and 22 bases lay in between. In germline, CDR1 is MNHEY, CDR2 SMNVEV (reference sequence). This CDR3 is built from 17 residues.

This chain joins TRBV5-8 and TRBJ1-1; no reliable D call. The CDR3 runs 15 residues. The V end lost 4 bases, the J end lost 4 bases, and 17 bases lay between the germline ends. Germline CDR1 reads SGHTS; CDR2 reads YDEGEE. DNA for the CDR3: TGTGCCAGCAGCACGAATTGGTGGTCGTCCACTGAAGCTTTCTTT. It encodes CASSTNWWSSTEAFF.

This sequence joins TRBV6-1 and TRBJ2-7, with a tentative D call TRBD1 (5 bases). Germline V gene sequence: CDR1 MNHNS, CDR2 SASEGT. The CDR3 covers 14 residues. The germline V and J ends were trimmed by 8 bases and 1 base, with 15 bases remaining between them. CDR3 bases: TGTGCCAGCTCTGCTCGACAGACATCCTACGAGCAGTACTTC. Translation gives CASSARQTSYEQYF.

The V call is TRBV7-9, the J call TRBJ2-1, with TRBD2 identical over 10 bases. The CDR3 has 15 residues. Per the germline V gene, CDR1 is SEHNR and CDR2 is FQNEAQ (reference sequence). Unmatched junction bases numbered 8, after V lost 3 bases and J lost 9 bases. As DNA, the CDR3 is TGTGCCAGCAGCTTCTCTAGCGGGGGAATGGCTGAGCAGTTCTTC. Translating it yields CASSFSSGGMAEQFF.

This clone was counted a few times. The CDR3 sequence: CACCGDMGTEAFF. CDR3 in DNA: TGTGCCTGCTGTGGGGATATGGGGACTGAAGCTTTCTTT. The rearrangement joins TRBV10-3 to TRBJ1-1; D remains unclear. The V end lost 11 bases, the J end lost 5 bases, and 18 bases lay between the germline ends. The CDR3 loop spans 13 amino acids. Germline values: CDR1 ENHRY, CDR2 SYGVKD.

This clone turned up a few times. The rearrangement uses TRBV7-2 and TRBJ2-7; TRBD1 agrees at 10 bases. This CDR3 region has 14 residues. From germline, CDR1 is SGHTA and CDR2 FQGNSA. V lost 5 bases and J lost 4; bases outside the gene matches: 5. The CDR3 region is CASSIRDRGYEQYF. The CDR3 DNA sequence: TGTGCCAGCAGCATCCGGGACAGGGGTTACGAGCAGTACTTC.

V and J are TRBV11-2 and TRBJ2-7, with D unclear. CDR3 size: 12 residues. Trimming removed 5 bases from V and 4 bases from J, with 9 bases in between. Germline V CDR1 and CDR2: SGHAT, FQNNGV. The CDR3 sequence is CASSPPLYEQYF. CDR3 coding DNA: TGTGCCAGCAGCCCACCCCTTTACGAGCAGTACTTC.

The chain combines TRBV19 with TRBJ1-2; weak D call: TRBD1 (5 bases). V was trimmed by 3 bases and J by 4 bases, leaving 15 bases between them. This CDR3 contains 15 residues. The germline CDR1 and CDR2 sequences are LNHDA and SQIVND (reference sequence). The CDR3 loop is CASSIGVLGLYGYTF. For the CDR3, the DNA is TGTGCCAGTAGTATCGGGGTGTTGGGGCTCTATGGCTACACCTTC.

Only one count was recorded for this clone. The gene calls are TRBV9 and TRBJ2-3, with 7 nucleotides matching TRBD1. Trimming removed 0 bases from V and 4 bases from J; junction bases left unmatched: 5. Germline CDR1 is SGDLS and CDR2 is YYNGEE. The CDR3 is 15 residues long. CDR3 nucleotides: TGTGCCAGCAGCGTAGATAGGGGGCCGCCAGATACGCAGTATTTT. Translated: CASSVDRGPPDTQYF. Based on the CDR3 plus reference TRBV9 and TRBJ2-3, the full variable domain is DSGVTQTPKHLITATGQRVTLRCSPRSGDLSVYWYQQSLDQGLQFLIQYYNGEERAKGNILERFSAQQFPDLHSELNLSSLELGDSALYFCASSVDRGPPDTQYFGPGTRLTVL.

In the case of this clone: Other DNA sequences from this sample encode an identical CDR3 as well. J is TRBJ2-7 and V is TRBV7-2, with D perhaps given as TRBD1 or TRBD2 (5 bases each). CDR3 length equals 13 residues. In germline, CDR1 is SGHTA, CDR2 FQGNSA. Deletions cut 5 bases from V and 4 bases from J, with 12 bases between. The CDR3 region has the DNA TGTGCCAGCAGCCCGGGACCTAATTACGAGCAGTACTTC. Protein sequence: CASSPGPNYEQYF.